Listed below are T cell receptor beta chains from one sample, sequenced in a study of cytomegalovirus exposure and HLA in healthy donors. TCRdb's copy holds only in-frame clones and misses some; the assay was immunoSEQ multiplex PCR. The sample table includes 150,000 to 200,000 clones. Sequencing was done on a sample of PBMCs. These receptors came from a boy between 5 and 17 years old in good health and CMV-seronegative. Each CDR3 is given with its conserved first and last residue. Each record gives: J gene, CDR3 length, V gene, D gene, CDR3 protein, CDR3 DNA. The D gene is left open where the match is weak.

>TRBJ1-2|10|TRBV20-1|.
CSAPHSGYTF
TGCAGTGCCCCCCATTCTGGCTACACCTTC
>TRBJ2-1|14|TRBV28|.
CASSLNDRHNEQFF
TGTGCCAGCAGTTTAAATGACAGGCACAATGAGCAGTTCTTC
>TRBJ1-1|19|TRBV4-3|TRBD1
CASSQDPPGTGAPNTEAFF
TGCGCCAGCAGCCAAGATCCCCCCGGGACAGGGGCGCCAAACACTGAAGCTTTCTTT
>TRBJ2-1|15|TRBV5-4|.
CASRKTGIDLGEQFF
TGTGCCAGCAGAAAAACTGGAATCGACTTGGGTGAGCAGTTCTTC
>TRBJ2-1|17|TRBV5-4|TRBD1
CASSLDAGTGGSYEQFF
TGTGCCAGCAGCTTGGACGCCGGGACAGGGGGGTCCTATGAGCAGTTCTTC
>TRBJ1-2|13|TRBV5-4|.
CASSLARVRGYTF
TGTGCCAGCAGCTTGGCCCGGGTCCGTGGCTACACCTTC
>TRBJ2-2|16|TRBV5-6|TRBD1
CASSFGTGGILRELFF
TGTGCCAGCAGCTTCGGGACAGGGGGCATCCTCAGGGAGCTGTTTTTT
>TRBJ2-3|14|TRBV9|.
CASSVDGLTDTQYF
TGTGCCAGCAGCGTAGATGGCCTCACAGATACGCAGTATTTT
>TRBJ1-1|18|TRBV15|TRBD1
CATSTGGRGGYMNTEAFF
TGTGCCACCAGCACAGGGGGCCGCGGGGGCTACATGAACACTGAAGCTTTCTTT
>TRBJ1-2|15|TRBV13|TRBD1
CASSLTGGFGYGYTF
TGTGCCAGCAGCCTAACAGGGGGCTTTGGCTATGGCTACACCTTC
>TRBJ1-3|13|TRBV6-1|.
CASSVVAGNTIYF
TGTGCCAGCAGTGTAGTGGCTGGAAACACCATATATTTT
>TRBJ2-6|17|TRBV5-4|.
CASSPLYASSGANVLTF
TGTGCCAGCAGCCCGCTGTATGCTAGCTCTGGGGCCAACGTCCTGACTTTC
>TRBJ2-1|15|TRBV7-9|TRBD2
CASSLGSSGGAEQFF
TGTGCCAGCAGCTTAGGATCTAGCGGGGGGGCTGAGCAGTTCTTC
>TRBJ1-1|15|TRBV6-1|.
CASRPRQEMNTEAFF
TGTGCCAGCAGACCCCGACAGGAAATGAACACTGAAGCTTTCTTT
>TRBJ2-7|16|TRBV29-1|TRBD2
CSVQGLAGLGGYEQYF
TGCAGCGTGCAGGGACTAGCGGGGCTCGGGGGCTACGAGCAGTACTTC
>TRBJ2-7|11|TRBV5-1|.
CASSEAYEQYF
TGCGCCAGCAGCGAGGCCTACGAGCAGTACTTC
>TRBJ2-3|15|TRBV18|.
CASSPGLSSTDTQYF
TGTGCCAGCTCACCGGGGCTTTCTAGCACAGATACGCAGTATTTT
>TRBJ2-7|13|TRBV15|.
CATSRLGPYEQYF
TGTGCCACCAGCAGGCTCGGTCCCTACGAGCAGTACTTC
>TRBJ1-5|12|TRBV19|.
CATGWSNQPQHF
TGTGCCACCGGGTGGTCCAATCAGCCCCAGCATTTT
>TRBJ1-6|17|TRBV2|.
CASSEANLGHIKAPLHF
TGTGCCAGCAGTGAAGCGAACCTGGGACACATTAAAGCACCCCTCCACTTT
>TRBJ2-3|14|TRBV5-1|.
CASSGASSTDTQYF
TGCGCCAGCAGCGGGGCCAGTAGCACAGATACGCAGTATTTT
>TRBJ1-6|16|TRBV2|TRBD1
CASRERRQGPNSPLHF
TGTGCCAGCAGGGAAAGAAGACAGGGACCCAATTCACCCCTCCACTTT
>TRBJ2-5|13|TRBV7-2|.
CASGPVEGETQYF
TGTGCCAGCGGCCCCGTGGAGGGAGAGACCCAGTACTTC
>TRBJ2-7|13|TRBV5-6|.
CASSQGPLGEQYF
TGTGCCAGCAGTCAGGGTCCTCTGGGGGAGCAGTACTTC
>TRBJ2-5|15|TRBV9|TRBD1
CASSVDTGARETQYF
TGTGCCAGCAGCGTGGACACAGGGGCTCGCGAGACCCAGTACTTC
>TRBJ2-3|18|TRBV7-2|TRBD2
CASSPAALSGGAPNTQYF
TGTGCCAGCAGCCCCGCGGCCCTTAGCGGGGGGGCACCAAATACGCAGTATTTT
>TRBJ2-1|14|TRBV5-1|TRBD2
CASSFLAGVNEQFF
TGCGCCAGCAGCTTCTTGGCGGGGGTGAATGAGCAGTTCTTC
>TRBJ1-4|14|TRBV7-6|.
CASSLEHLGEKLFF
TGTGCCAGCAGCTTAGAACACCTTGGTGAAAAACTGTTTTTT
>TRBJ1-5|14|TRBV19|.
CASSIGLANQPQHF
TGTGCCAGTAGTATAGGACTCGCTAATCAGCCCCAGCATTTT
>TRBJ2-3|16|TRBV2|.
CASILTGQWSTDTQYF
TGTGCCAGCATTCTGACAGGTCAATGGAGCACAGATACGCAGTATTTT
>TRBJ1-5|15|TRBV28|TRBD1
CASSFRDRVNQPQHF
TGTGCCAGCAGTTTTAGGGACAGGGTGAATCAGCCCCAGCATTTT
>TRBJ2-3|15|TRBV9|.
CASSGGHSSTDTQYF
TGTGCCAGCAGCGGGGGACATTCTAGCACAGATACGCAGTATTTT
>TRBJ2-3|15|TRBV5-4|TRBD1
CASSTRQGASDTQYF
TGTGCCAGCAGCACTCGACAGGGGGCGTCAGATACGCAGTATTTT
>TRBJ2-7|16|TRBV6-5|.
CASSYSAGSSSYEQYF
TGTGCCAGCAGTTACTCGGCGGGGTCGAGTTCCTACGAGCAGTACTTC
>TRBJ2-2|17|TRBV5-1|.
CASSLDVLRANTGELFF
TGCGCCAGCAGCTTGGACGTCTTGAGGGCGAACACCGGGGAGCTGTTTTTT
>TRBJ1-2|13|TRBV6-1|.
CASRGQLIYGYTF
TGTGCCAGCAGAGGACAGCTCATCTATGGCTACACCTTC
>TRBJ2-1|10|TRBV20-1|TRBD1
CSAPDRVKFF
TGCAGTGCTCCGGACAGGGTTAAGTTCTTC
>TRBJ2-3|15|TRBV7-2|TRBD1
CASSPLTGGADTQYF
TGTGCCAGCAGCCCATTGACAGGGGGCGCAGATACGCAGTATTTT
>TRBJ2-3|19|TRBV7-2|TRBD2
CASSGGLAGGLYSTDTQYF
TGTGCCAGCAGCGGTGGACTAGCGGGGGGCCTCTATAGCACAGATACGCAGTATTTT
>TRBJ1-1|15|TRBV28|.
CASTAPTGMNTEAFF
TGTGCCAGCACCGCACCGACAGGCATGAACACTGAAGCTTTCTTT
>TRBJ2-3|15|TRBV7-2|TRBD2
CASSPGGGETDTQYF
TGTGCCAGCAGCCCGGGGGGGGGCGAGACAGATACGCAGTATTTT
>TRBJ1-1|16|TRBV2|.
CASSEHPGAGDTEAFF
TGTGCCAGCAGTGAACACCCAGGAGCGGGGGACACTGAAGCTTTCTTT